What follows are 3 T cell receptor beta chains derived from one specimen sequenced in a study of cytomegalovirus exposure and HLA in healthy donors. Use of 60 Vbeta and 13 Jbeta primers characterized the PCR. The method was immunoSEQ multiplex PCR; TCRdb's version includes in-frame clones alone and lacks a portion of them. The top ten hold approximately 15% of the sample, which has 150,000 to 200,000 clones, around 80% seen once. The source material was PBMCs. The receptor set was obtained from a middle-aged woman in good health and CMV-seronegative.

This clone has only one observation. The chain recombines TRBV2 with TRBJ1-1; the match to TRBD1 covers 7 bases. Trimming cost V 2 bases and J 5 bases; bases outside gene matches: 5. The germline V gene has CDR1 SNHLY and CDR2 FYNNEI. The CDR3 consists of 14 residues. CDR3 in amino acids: CASSEPTGKTEAFF. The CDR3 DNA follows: TGTGCCAGCAGTGAACCGACAGGGAAAACTGAAGCTTTCTTT.

CDR3 coding DNA: TGTGCCAGCAATCTGGGACAGGGGCAAAATGAGCAGTTCTTC. Protein: CASNLGQGQNEQFF. The V gene is TRBV21-1, the J gene TRBJ2-1; the listed D gene, TRBD1, was not tested against the DNA. TRBV21-1 represents a pseudogene. CDR3 length: 14 amino acids.

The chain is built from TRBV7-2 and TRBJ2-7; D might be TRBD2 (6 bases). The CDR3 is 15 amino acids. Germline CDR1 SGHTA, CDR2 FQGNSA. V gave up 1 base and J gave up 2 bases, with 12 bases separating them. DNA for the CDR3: TGTGCCAGCAGCTTAGAGGGGACTCTTCCCTACGAGCAGTACTTC. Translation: CASSLEGTLPYEQYF.